Below, one T cell receptor beta chain is given with its context. No antigen is known for it. This entry comes from a study of siplizumab effects on memory and regulatory T cells. Whole-study context: Paired reactions compared siplizumab at 1 ug/mL with no drug, using mixed lymphocyte reactions.

In germline, CDR1 is LNHDA, CDR2 SQIVND (reference sequence). The V and J ends lost 5 bases and 0 bases, in that order; junction bases with no gene match: 4. This CDR3 has 15 residues. Coculture of mixed lymphocyte reaction cells was performed at 37°C for less than seven days. Profiled with immunoSEQ multiplex PCR; TCRdb holds only in-frame clones, not every one. The sample yields 15,000 or so clones, approximately 46% seen once. The V and J genes are TRBV19 and TRBJ2-7; TRBD2 matches 10 bases. Sequencing was done on a sample of CFSE-low (dividing) CD4+ T cells sorted from an allogeneic mixed lymphocyte reaction. This clonotype was sampled from a human donor in good health; the cells came from an allogeneic mixed lymphocyte reaction. Some clones in this sample may be carry-over from other donors' samples. The CDR3 DNA follows: TGTGCCAGTAGTTACAGCGGGAGGGCCTCCTACGAGCAGTACTTC. Translating gives CASSYSGRASYEQYF.